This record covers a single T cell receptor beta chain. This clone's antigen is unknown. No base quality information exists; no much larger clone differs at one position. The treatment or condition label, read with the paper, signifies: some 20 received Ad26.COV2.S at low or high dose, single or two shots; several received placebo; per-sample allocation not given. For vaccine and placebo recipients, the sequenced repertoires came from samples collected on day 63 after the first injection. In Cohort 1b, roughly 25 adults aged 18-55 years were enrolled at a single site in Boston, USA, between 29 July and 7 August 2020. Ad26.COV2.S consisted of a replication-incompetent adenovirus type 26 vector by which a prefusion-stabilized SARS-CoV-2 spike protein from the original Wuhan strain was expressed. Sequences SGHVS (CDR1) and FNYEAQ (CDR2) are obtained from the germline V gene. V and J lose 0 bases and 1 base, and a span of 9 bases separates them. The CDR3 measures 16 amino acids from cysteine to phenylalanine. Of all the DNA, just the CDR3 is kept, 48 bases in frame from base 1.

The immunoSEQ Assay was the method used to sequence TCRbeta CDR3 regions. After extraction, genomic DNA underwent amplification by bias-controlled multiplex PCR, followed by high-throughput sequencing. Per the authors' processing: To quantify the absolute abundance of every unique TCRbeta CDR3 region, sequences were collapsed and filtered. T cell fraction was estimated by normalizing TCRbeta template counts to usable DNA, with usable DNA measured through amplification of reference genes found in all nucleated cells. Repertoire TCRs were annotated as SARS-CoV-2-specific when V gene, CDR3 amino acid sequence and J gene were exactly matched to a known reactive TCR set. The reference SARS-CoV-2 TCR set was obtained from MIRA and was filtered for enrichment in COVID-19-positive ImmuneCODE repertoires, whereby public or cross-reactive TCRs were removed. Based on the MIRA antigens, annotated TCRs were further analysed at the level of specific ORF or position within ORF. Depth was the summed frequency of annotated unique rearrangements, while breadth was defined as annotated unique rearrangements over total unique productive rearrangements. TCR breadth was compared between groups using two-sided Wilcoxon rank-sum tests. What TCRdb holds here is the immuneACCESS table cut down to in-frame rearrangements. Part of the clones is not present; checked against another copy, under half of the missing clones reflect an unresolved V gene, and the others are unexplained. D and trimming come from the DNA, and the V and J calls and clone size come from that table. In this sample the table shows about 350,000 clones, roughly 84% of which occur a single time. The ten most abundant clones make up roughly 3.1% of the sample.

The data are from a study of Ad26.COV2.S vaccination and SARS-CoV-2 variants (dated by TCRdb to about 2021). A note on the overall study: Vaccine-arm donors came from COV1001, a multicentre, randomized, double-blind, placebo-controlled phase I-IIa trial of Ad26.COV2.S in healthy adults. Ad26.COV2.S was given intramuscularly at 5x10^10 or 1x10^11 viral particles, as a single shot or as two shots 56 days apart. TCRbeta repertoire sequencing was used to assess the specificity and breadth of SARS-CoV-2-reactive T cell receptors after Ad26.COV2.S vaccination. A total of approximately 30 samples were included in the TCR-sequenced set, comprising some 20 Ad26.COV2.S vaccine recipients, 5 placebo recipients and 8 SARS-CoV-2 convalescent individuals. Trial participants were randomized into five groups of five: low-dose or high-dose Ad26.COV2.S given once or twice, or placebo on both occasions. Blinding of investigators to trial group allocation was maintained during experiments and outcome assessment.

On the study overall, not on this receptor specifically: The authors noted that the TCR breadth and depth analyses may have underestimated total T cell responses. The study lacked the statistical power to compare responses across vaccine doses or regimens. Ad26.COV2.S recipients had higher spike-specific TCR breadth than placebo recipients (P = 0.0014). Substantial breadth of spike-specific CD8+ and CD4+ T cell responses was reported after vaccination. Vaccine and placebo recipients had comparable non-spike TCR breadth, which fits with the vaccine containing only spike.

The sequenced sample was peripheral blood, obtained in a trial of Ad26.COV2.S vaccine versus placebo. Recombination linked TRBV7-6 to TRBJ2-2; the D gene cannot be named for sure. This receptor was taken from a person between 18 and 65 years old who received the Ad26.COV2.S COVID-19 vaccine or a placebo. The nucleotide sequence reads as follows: TGTGCCAGCAGCTTAGCCCGGACGGAGAACACCGGGGAGCTGTTTTTT. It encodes CASSLARTENTGELFF.